This TCR beta chain emerged from a study of beta chain features in type 1 diabetes. Expressed TCRB transcripts were sequenced, since all the RNA that had been isolated was reverse transcribed. Profiled with immunoSEQ multiplex PCR; TCRdb holds only in-frame clones, not every one. Here the sample spans under 300,000 clones, over 20% being singletons. Whole-study findings and limits: Moderate but significant shortening of TCRB CDR3s was recorded in all four CD4+ subsets from Type 1 diabetes patients. Researchers reported that naive, central memory and Treg TCRB repertoires appeared more similar in patients than in healthy donors.

Trimming cost V 1 base and J 6 bases, with 7 bases left between them. The length of the CDR3 is 12 residues. Germline CDR1 is GTSNPN and CDR2 is SVGIG (reference sequence). About this clone itself: Antigen unknown. The sample carries other DNA sequences with the same CDR3.

The source material was naive CD4+ T cells from blood. The V call is TRBV30, the J call TRBJ1-5, with D perhaps TRBD1 (5 bases). The clonotype originates from a woman between 35 and 50 years old with type 1 diabetes. As DNA, the CDR3 is TGTGCCTGGAGTGGGGGGGGTCAGCCCCAGCATTTT. Translating it yields CAWSGGGQPQHF.